Listed below are T cell receptor beta chains from one sample, sequenced in a study of blood T cell repertoires in COVID-19. Using immunoSEQ multiplex PCR, the repertoire was profiled, and TCRdb retains in-frame clones only, with some absent. The table has 100,000 to 120,000 clones, roughly 80% seen once; the top ten hold approximately 15%. The sequenced material came from peripheral blood. These receptors all come from an older woman with acute or convalescent COVID-19. Both conserved end residues are part of each CDR3. A D gene is named only where the DNA matches it firmly. The size entry is marked missing in some rows and otherwise reads once, few, many or a size class.

J: TRBJ1-5; size: -; D: -; V: TRBV19; DNA: TGTGCCAGTAGTACACGGGACTCTGTTCCTGATCAGCCCCAGCATTTT; CDR3: CASSTRDSVPDQPQHF
J: TRBJ1-2; size: -; D: -; V: TRBV6-5; DNA: TGTGCCAGCAGTTACTCGGCCAGCGTCACCCGAGGCTACACCTTC; CDR3: CASSYSASVTRGYTF
J: TRBJ2-5; size: -; D: TRBD2; V: TRBV3-1/TRBV3-2; DNA: TGTGCCAGCAGCCAAGATCACGCTAGCGGGTTAGAGACCCAGTACTTC; CDR3: CASSQDHASGLETQYF
J: TRBJ1-2; size: -; D: -; V: TRBV28; DNA: TGTGCCAGCAGTTCGACAGGTTACCCCTATGGCTACACCTTC; CDR3: CASSSTGYPYGYTF
J: TRBJ2-1; size: few; D: -; V: TRBV30; DNA: TGTGCCTGGAGTTTACAGGGCCAGGAGCAGTTCTTC; CDR3: CAWSLQGQEQFF
J: TRBJ2-7; size: -; D: -; V: TRBV7-2; DNA: TGTGCCAGCAGCTTGGGGAGGGGGGGCCACGAGCAGTACTTC; CDR3: CASSLGRGGHEQYF
J: TRBJ1-1; size: -; D: -; V: TRBV24-1; DNA: TGTGCCACCAGTGAGGCAGGGAAAGAAGCTTTCTTT; CDR3: CATSEAGKEAFF
J: TRBJ1-1; size: -; D: -; V: TRBV4-2; DNA: TGTGCCAGCAGCCAAGTGGACAGTGGAACTGAAGCTTTCTTT; CDR3: CASSQVDSGTEAFF
J: TRBJ2-7; size: -; D: TRBD2; V: TRBV11-2; DNA: TGTGCCAGCAGCTTAAAGGCGGGGGGCTCATACGAGCAGTACTTC; CDR3: CASSLKAGGSYEQYF
J: TRBJ1-2; size: once; D: TRBD1; V: TRBV7-2; DNA: TGTGCCAGCAGCTCCCGGGGGCAAGGGGGCCATGGCTACACCTTC; CDR3: CASSSRGQGGHGYTF
J: TRBJ2-5; size: few; D: -; V: TRBV9; DNA: TGTGCCAGCAGCGTCAGCCCGCGGGTCGAGGAGACCCAGTACTTC; CDR3: CASSVSPRVEETQYF
J: TRBJ2-6; size: -; D: -; V: TRBV11-3; DNA: TGTGCCAGCAGCCCGGGGTGGGCAGCTGGGGCCAACGTCCTGACTTTC; CDR3: CASSPGWAAGANVLTF
J: TRBJ1-5; size: -; D: -; V: TRBV10-3; DNA: TGTGCCATCAGTGAGTCGACGGGGTCCCAAAATCAGCCCCAGCATTTT; CDR3: CAISESTGSQNQPQHF
J: TRBJ2-3; size: once; D: TRBD2; V: TRBV18; DNA: TGTGCCAGCTCACCTCCTCGGATAGCGGGGGGGCAAGATACGCAGTATTTT; CDR3: CASSPPRIAGGQDTQYF
J: TRBJ2-5; size: -; D: -; V: TRBV18; DNA: TGTGCCAGCTCACCACCTTCGGTAGAGACCCAGTACTTC; CDR3: CASSPPSVETQYF
J: TRBJ2-5; size: -; D: TRBD2; V: TRBV3-1/TRBV3-2; DNA: TGTGCCAGCATCCGCAGCGGGGGAGGGACGGGAGAGACCCAGTACTTC; CDR3: CASIRSGGGTGETQYF